This T cell receptor (beta chain) originates from a study of cytomegalovirus exposure and HLA in healthy donors. 13 Jbeta primers and 60 Vbeta primers were used for the PCR. Measured with immunoSEQ multiplex PCR; TCRdb has only the in-frame clones, and not every one. The sample lists about 150,000 clones, over 70% occurring once. V shed 5 bases, J shed 7 bases, and the junction held 20 bases outside the gene matches. The CDR3 runs to 18 residues. Germline V lookup: CDR1 SGHVS, CDR2 FQNEAQ. The TCR originated in a man in his fifties or sixties in good health and CMV-seropositive. V usage is TRBV7-8 and J usage is TRBJ2-7; 10 bases match TRBD2. Sequences were obtained from PBMCs. The CDR3 reads CASSPKRFPSGRMEEQYF. The CDR3 bases are TGTGCCAGCAGCCCGAAGCGATTTCCTAGCGGGAGAATGGAAGAGCAGTACTTC. The whole variable domain, filled in from reference TRBV7-8 and TRBJ2-7, reads GAGVSQSPRYKVAKRGQDVALRCDPISGHVSLFWYQQALGQGPEFLTYFQNEAQLDKSGLPSDRFFAERPEGSVSTLKIQRTQQEDSAVYLCASSPKRFPSGRMEEQYFGPGTRLTVT.